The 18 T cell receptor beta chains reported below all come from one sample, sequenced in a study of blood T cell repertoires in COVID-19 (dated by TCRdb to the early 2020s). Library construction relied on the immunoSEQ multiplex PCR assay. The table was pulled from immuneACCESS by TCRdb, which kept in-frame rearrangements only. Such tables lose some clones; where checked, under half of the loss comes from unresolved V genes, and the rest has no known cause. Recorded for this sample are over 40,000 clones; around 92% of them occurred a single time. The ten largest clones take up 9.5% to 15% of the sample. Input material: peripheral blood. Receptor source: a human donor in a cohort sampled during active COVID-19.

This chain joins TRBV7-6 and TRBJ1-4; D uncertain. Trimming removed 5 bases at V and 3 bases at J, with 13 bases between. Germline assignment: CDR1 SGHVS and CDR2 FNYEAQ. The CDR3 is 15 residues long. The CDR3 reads CASSRSQASNEKLFF. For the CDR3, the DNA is TGTGCCAGCAGCCGGAGCCAAGCTTCTAATGAAAAACTGTTTTTT.

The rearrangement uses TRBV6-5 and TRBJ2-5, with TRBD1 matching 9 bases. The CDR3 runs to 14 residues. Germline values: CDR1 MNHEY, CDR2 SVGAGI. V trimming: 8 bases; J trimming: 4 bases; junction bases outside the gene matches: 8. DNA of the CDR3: TGTGCCAGCTCCGGGACAGGGCTCCGAGAGACCCAGTACTTC. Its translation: CASSGTGLRETQYF.

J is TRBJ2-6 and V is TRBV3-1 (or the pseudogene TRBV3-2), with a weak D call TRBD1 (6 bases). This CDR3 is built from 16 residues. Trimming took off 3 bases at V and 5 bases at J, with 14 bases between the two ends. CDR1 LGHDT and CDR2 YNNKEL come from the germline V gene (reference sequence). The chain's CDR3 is CASSHRQAAWANVLTF. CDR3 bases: TGTGCCAGCAGCCACCGACAGGCAGCATGGGCCAACGTCCTGACTTTC.

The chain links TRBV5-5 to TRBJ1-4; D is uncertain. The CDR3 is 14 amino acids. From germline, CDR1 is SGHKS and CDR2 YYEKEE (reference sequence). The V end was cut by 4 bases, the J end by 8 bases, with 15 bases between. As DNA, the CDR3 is TGTGCCAGCAGCGGAGGTCTGGTGGGCGAAAAACTGTTTTTT. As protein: CASSGGLVGEKLFF.

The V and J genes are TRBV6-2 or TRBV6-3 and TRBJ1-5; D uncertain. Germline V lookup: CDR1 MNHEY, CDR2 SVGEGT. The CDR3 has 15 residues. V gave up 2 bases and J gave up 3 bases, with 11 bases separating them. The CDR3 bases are TGTGCCAGCAGTTACGAAGAGGGTCCCAATCAGCCCCAGCATTTT. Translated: CASSYEEGPNQPQHF.

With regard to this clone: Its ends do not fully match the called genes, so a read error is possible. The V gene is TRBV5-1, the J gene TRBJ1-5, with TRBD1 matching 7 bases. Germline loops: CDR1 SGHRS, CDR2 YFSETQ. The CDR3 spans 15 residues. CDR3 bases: TGCGCCAGCAGCGGAGTGAGGGGGCGCAAACAGCCCCAGCATTTT. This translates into CASSGVRGRKQPQHF.

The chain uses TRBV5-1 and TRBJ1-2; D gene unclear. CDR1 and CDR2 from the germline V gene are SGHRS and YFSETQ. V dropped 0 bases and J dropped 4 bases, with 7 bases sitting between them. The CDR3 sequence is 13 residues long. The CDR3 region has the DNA TGCGCCAGCAGCTTGGTGGTCAGCTATGGCTACACCTTC. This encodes CASSLVVSYGYTF.

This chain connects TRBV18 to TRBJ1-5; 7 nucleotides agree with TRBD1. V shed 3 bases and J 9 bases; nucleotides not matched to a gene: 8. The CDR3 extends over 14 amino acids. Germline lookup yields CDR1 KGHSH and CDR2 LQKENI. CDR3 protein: CASSPGQAFAPQHF. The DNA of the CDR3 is TGTGCCAGCTCACCCGGACAGGCCTTTGCGCCCCAGCATTTT.

CDR3 amino acids: CASSQPGGARSYEQYF. DNA of the CDR3: TGTGCCAGCAGTCAGCCAGGCGGGGCCCGCTCCTACGAGCAGTACTTC. The rearrangement links TRBV27 to TRBJ2-7, with a tentative D call TRBD2 (6 bases). Trimming pared 5 bases from V and 0 bases from J, leaving 17 bases between. The germline V gene has CDR1 MNHEY and CDR2 SMNVEV (reference sequence). The CDR3 runs to 16 residues.

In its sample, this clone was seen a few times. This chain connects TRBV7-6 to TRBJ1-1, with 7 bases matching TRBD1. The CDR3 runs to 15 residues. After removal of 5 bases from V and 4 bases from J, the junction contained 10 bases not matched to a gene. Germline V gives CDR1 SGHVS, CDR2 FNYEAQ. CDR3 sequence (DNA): TGTGCCAGCAGCAACCCCTACAGGGGACGCACTGAAGCTTTCTTT. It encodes CASSNPYRGRTEAFF.

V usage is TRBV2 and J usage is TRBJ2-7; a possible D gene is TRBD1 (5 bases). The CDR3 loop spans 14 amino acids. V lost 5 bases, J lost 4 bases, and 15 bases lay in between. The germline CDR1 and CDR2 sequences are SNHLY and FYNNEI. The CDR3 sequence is CASSFQGIGYEQYF. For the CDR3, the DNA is TGTGCCAGCAGTTTTCAGGGTATTGGGTACGAGCAGTACTTC.

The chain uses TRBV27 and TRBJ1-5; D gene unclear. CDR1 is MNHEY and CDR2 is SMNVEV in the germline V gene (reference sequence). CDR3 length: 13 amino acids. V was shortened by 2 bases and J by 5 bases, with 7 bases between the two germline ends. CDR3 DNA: TGTGCCAGCAGTTTAGGGCCGTATCAGCCCCAGCATTTT. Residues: CASSLGPYQPQHF.

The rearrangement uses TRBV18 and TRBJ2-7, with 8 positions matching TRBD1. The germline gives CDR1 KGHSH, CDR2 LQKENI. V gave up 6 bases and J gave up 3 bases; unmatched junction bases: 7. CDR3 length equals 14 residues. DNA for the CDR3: TGTGCCAGCTCGATCGGACAGGGTAACTACGAGCAGTACTTC. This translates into CASSIGQGNYEQYF.

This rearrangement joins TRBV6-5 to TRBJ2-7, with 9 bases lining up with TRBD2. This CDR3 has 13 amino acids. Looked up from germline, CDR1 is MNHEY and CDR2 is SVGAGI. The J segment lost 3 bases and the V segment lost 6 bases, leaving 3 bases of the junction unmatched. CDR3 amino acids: CASRLAGLYEQYF. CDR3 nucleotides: TGTGCCAGCAGACTAGCGGGCCTCTACGAGCAGTACTTC.

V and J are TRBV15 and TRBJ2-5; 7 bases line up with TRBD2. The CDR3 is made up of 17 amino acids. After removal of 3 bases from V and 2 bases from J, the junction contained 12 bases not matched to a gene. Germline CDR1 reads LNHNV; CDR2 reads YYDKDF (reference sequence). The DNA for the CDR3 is TGTGCCACCAGCAGTGGGGCCAGGGCTAGCGGACAAGAGACCCAGTACTTC. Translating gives CATSSGARASGQETQYF.

The CDR3 here is CASSTDGGLSMNTEAFF. DNA of the CDR3: TGTGCCAGTTCTACCGACGGGGGGCTTTCGATGAACACTGAAGCTTTCTTT. This sequence joins TRBV19 and TRBJ1-1; TRBD1 is a possible D gene (6 bases). From germline, CDR1 is LNHDA and CDR2 SQIVND (reference sequence). V was pared by 8 bases and J by 0 bases, with 22 bases between. There are 17 residues in the CDR3.

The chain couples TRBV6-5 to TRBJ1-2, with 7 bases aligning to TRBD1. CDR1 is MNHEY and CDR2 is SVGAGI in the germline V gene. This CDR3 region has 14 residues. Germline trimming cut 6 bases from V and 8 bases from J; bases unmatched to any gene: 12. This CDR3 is CASRPQGENRGYTF. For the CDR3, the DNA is TGTGCCAGCAGACCTCAGGGGGAGAATCGGGGCTACACCTTC.

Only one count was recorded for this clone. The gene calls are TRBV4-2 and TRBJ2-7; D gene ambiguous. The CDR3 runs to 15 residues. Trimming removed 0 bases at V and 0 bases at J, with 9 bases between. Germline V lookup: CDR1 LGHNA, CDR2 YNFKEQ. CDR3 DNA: TGTGCCAGCAGCCAAGATGTTCTGAGCTCCTACGAGCAGTACTTC. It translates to CASSQDVLSSYEQYF.